This T cell receptor (beta chain) was sequenced in a study of Graves' ophthalmopathy and Graves' hyperthyroidism. Trimming cost V 8 bases and J 4 bases, with 17 bases left between them. The CDR3 length is 14 residues. Germline CDR1 and CDR2: SNHLY and FYNNEI. It was on clinical symptoms, serum thyroxine, TRAb, thyroid ultrasound and orbital computed tomography that diagnosis relied. PBMCs came from less than 13 ml of fresh peripheral blood. The sample holds many counts of this clonotype. The TCR beta CDR3 regions underwent amplification from RNA transcripts. HTBI-primed RT-PCR formed the first round, and a multiplex PCR formed the second. TCRdb called the multiplex PCR reads again in MiXCR, with one record for every CDR3 protein. The sample gives approximately 640,000 distinct CDR3 sequences, over 40% of which show up once; more than 2.5% is in the top ten.

This TCR was recovered from an adult man with Graves' ophthalmopathy. This chain connects TRBV2 to TRBJ1-2, with D unclear. The sample consisted of peripheral blood. CDR3 nucleotide sequence: TGTGCCAGCCACCCGAGGCTCCTCCCCTATGGCTACACCTTC. Translation gives CASHPRLLPYGYTF.